This T cell receptor (beta chain) is from a study of blood T cell repertoires in COVID-19. In the study overall: Material from acute and convalescent COVID-19 was sourced from the United States, Italy and Spain.

Original methodology: Quantification of nucleated cells was approximated via reference gene primer amplification. Here immunoSEQ multiplex PCR was the method, and the copy in TCRdb shows in-frame clones only, minus some. The V and J calls and clone size are taken from that table; D and trimming were inferred from the DNA. This sample has 35,000 to 50,000 clones; roughly 88% occur once, and the top ten carry 12%. The ends lost 4 bases at V and 2 bases at J; junction bases unmatched: 8. This CDR3 comprises 15 residues. The germline V gene has CDR1 SEHNR and CDR2 FQNEAQ (reference sequence). The sample consisted of peripheral blood. The clonotype comes from a human donor in a cohort sampled during active COVID-19. The chain has TRBV7-9 and TRBJ2-7; 7 bases fit TRBD2. The CDR3, as DNA: TGTGCCAGCAGCTCCCTGGGGAGGGAACCCTACGAGCAGTACTTC. It encodes CASSSLGREPYEQYF.